This TCR beta chain was identified in a study of T cell repertoires in cytomegalovirus infection. For the study at large: CMV epitopes, recently identified HLA-C-restricted and well-studied HLA-B-restricted, were used.

This clonotype was picked up a small number of times. The antigen is undetermined. TCRdb reprocessed the reads via MiXCR and lists one record per CDR3 protein. The sample lists about 920,000 distinct CDR3 sequences, approximately 33% occurring once. Germline assignment: CDR1 MNHEY and CDR2 SVGAGI. V was pared by 2 bases and J by 1 base, with 8 bases between. This CDR3 has 14 amino acids. General observations from the study: Clonotypes of TCR beta that were HLA-C-restricted and CMV-specific dominated the ex vivo response.

The specimen comprised cultured CD8+ T cells from PBMCs, sampled from culture after CMV antigen stimulation. The chain uses TRBV6-5 and TRBJ1-1; D is unclear. This TCR was recovered from a human donor in good health (CMV status not recorded). Some clones in this sample may be carry-over from other donors' samples. This chain's CDR3 is CASSYGTQNTEAFF. The DNA for the CDR3 is TGTGCCAGCAGTTACGGCACACAGAACACTGAAGCTTTCTTT.